The 8 T cell receptor beta chains below all came from one sample that was sequenced in a study of TIL therapy for anti-PD-1-resistant metastatic lung cancer. Specified time point: pre-treatment sample, taken before nivolumab and TIL therapy. Most excised metastases sampled were pleural nodules or supraclavicular lymph nodes. This was the immunoSEQ v3 assay. Sequenced by immunoSEQ multiplex PCR; TCRdb stores in-frame clones only, minus some. The table lists approximately 97,000 clones, around 71% of them singletons. Sample: tumor tissue, taken at baseline. The receptors were gathered from a person aged 25 to 80 with non-small cell lung cancer.

This clone came up once. The chain combines TRBV24-1 with TRBJ2-2; D gene ambiguous. V was shortened by 10 bases and J by 0 bases, with 17 bases between the two germline ends. CDR1 KGHDR and CDR2 SFDVKD come from the germline V gene. The CDR3 has 16 residues. The CDR3 bases are TGTGCCACTCCTTCCATGGGGTCCTCGAACACCGGGGAGCTGTTTTTT. It encodes CATPSMGSSNTGELFF.

This clone appeared many times. This chain connects TRBV9 to TRBJ1-3, with D possibly matching TRBD1 (6 bases). The V end was cut by 0 bases, the J end by 7 bases, with 17 bases between. The CDR3 sequence is 16 residues long. Germline loops: CDR1 SGDLS, CDR2 YYNGEE. Written as DNA, the CDR3 is TGTGCCAGCAGCGTAGGGGCAGGGGATTTGCGGAACACCATATATTTT. Translating gives CASSVGAGDLRNTIYF.

Concerning this clone: An end of the junction differs from the germline gene, which may be a read error. The chain recombines TRBV24-1 with TRBJ2-1; 8 bases align to TRBD2. CDR1 and CDR2 (germline): KGHDR, SFDVKD. This CDR3 has 13 residues. CDR3 amino acids: CATSHDGIAGMVF. The CDR3 DNA reads as TGTGCCACCAGCCACGACGGAATAGCGGGAATGGTCTTC.

This rearrangement joins TRBV3-1 (or the pseudogene TRBV3-2) to TRBJ1-1, with D unresolved. Trimming took off 6 bases at V and 7 bases at J, with 15 bases between the two ends. Germline loops: CDR1 LGHDT, CDR2 YNNKEL (reference sequence). The CDR3 has 13 residues. The CDR3 is CASRYGRGSEAFF. DNA of the CDR3: TGTGCCAGCAGATACGGTCGGGGTAGTGAAGCTTTCTTT.

The rearrangement links TRBV6-5 to TRBJ1-1, with 8 bases that match TRBD1. V dropped 7 bases and J dropped 8; count of bases not matched to a gene: 12. Per germline, CDR1 MNHEY and CDR2 SVGAGI. The CDR3 sequence is 14 residues long. CDR3 region: CASTRDRNRLEAFF. CDR3 coding DNA: TGTGCCAGCACCAGGGACAGGAACCGCCTCGAAGCTTTCTTT.

V usage is TRBV6-4 and J usage is TRBJ2-7, with 12 positions matching TRBD2. CDR3 length: 15 residues. Germline V lookup: CDR1 MRHNA, CDR2 SNTAGT. V was pared by 6 bases and J by 2 bases, with 5 bases of the junction left unmatched. The CDR3 is CASRETSGGTYEQYF. The CDR3 DNA follows: TGTGCCAGCAGGGAGACTAGCGGGGGAACCTACGAGCAGTACTTC.

This clone was seen more than once but under ten times. This chain's CDR3 is CASSWGFRSGYEQYF. The CDR3 DNA reads TGTGCCAGCAGCTGGGGGTTTCGGTCAGGGTACGAGCAGTACTTC. The rearrangement uses TRBV11-3 and TRBJ2-7; D could derive from TRBD1 or TRBD2 (5 bases each). V was trimmed by 4 bases and J by 4 bases, leaving 17 bases between them. Per the germline V gene, CDR1 is SGHNT and CDR2 is YENEEA. CDR3 size: 15 residues.

This clone has only one observation. V usage is TRBV5-1 and J usage is TRBJ2-1; D gene uncertain. V shed 0 bases and J shed 8 bases, with 6 bases lying between them. The CDR3 runs to 12 residues. CDR1 and CDR2 from the germline V gene are SGHRS and YFSETQ. CDR3 sequence reads: CASSLAFYEQFF. As DNA, the CDR3 is TGCGCCAGCAGCTTGGCGTTTTATGAGCAGTTCTTC.